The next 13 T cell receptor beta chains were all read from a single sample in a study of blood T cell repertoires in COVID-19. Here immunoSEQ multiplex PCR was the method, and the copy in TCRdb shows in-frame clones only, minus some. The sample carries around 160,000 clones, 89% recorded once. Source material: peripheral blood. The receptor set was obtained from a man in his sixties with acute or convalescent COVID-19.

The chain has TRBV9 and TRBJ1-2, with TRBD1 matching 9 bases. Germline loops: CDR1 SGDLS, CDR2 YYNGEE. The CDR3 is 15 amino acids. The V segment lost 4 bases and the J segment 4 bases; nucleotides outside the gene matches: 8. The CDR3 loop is CASSPVGQGPYGYTF. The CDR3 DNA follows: TGTGCCAGCAGCCCCGTGGGACAGGGTCCCTATGGCTACACCTTC.

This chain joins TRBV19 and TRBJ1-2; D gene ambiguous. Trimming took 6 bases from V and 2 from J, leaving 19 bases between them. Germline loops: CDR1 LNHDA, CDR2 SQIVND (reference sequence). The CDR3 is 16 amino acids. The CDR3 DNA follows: TGTGCCAGTAGCCCACCCCCCCTAGCGGGCAACTATGGCTACACCTTC. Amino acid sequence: CASSPPPLAGNYGYTF.

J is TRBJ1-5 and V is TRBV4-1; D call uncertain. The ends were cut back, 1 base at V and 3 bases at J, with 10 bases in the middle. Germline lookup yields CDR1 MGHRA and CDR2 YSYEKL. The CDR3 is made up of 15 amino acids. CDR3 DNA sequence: TGCGCCAGCAGCCAAGCGTCGGGTTTCAATCAGCCCCAGCATTTT. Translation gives CASSQASGFNQPQHF.

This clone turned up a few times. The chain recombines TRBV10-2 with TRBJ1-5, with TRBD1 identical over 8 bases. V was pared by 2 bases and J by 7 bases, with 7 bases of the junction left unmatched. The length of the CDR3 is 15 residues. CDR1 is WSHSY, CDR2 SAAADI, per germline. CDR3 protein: CASSEHQQGVQPQHF. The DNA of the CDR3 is TGCGCCAGCAGTGAGCACCAACAGGGGGTGCAGCCCCAGCATTTT.

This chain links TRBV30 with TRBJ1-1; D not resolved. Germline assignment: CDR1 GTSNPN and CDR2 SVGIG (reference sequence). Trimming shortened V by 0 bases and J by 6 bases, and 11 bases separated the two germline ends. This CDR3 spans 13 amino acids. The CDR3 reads CAWSVERESEAFF. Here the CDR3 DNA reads TGTGCCTGGAGTGTAGAGCGGGAGTCTGAAGCTTTCTTT.

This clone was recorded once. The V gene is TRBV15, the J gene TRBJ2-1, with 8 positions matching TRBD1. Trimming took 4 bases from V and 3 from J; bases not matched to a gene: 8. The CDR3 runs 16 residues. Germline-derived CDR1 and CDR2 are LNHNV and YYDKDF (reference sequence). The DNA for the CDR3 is TGTGCCACCAGCAACCCAAACAGGGGGATCTACAATGAGCAGTTCTTC. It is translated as CATSNPNRGIYNEQFF.

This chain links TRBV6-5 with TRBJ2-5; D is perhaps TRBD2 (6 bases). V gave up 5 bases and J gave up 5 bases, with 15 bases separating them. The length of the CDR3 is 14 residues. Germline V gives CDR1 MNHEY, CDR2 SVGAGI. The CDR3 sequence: CASSTGPGRETQYF. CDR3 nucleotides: TGTGCCAGCAGTACGGGTCCAGGGAGGGAGACCCAGTACTTC.

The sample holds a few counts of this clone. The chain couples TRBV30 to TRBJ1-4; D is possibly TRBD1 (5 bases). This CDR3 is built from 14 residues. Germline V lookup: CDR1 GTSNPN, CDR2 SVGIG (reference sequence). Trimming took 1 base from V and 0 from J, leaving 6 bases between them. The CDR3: CAWSEGPTNEKLFF. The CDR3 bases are TGTGCCTGGAGTGAGGGGCCAACTAATGAAAAACTGTTTTTT.

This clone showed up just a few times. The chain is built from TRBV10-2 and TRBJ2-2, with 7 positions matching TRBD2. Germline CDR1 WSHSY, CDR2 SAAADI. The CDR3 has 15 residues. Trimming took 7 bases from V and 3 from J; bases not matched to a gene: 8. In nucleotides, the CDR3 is TGCGCCAGCACCGACGGGGGGACGTACACCGGGGAGCTGTTTTTT. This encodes CASTDGGTYTGELFF.

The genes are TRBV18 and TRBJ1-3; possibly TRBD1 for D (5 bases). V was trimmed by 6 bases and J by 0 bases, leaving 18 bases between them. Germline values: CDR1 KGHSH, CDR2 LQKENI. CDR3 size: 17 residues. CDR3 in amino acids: CASSVGRTELSGNTIYF. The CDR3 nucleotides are TGTGCCAGCTCCGTGGGGCGGACCGAACTCTCTGGAAACACCATATATTTT.

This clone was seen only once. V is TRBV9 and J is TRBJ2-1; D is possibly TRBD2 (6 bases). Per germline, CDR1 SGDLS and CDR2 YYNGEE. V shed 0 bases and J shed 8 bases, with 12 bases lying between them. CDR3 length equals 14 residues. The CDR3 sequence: CASSVGGWGDEQFF. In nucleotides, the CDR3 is TGTGCCAGCAGCGTAGGCGGGTGGGGGGATGAGCAGTTCTTC.

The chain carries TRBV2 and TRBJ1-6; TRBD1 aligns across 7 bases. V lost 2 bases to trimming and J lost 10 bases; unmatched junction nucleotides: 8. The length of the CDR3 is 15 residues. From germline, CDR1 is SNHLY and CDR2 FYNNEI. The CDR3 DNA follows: TGTGCCAGCAGTGAAACCGGGACAGCTAACTCACCCCTCCACTTT. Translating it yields CASSETGTANSPLHF.

The CDR3 bases are TGTGCCAGTAGTATAGTTGTAAAGAGGTTGTCTGGGGCCAACGTCCTGACTTTC. It codes for CASSIVVKRLSGANVLTF. This chain connects TRBV19 to TRBJ2-6; D gene uncertain. This CDR3 is 18 amino acids long. The V end lost 1 base, the J end lost 1 base, and 14 bases lay between the germline ends. Germline loops: CDR1 LNHDA, CDR2 SQIVND (reference sequence).